The subject of this entry is one TCR beta chain. Its cognate antigen is unknown. Data came from immunoSEQ multiplex PCR; TCRdb stores just in-frame clones and leaves some out. The sample includes 120,000 to 150,000 clones, around 78% of them seen just once. This entry comes from a study of radiation and T cells in renal cell carcinoma. The sample's time point: baseline pretreatment blood. The treatment here: 15 Gy SBRT to primary tumor, nephrectomy 4 weeks later. The study's findings and limits: No pretreatment tumor biopsies were available for baseline clonotypes. In blood, top tumor clones expanded by 2 weeks, shrinking by 4.

The CDR3 length is 14 residues. Germline V gene lookup returns CDR1 MGHDK and CDR2 SYGVNS. V lost 4 bases and J lost 7, with 13 bases in between. Sequencing was performed on blood, taken from a patient whose treatment included radiotherapy and nephrectomy. This clonotype was obtained from a woman aged 45-65 years with renal cell carcinoma. The V call is TRBV25-1, the J call TRBJ1-4, with a weak D call TRBD1 (6 bases). The CDR3 region is CASSVGGAGEKLFF. Here the CDR3 DNA reads TGTGCCAGCAGTGTTGGGGGGGCTGGTGAAAAACTGTTTTTT. The variable domain in full, completed from reference TRBV25-1 and TRBJ1-4, reads EADIYQTPRYLVIGTGKKITLECSQTMGHDKMYWYQQDPGMELHLIHYSYGVNSTEKGDLSSESTVSRIRTEHFPLTLESARPSHTSQYLCASSVGGAGEKLFFGSGTQLSVL.